This T cell receptor (beta chain) was found in a study of shared clonotypes between healthy human individuals. Study-wide results and limits: Incomplete sequencing of sorted subsets was indicated by rarefaction despite large depth.

This clone was found a few times. Its target is unknown. This CDR3 region has 15 residues. V lost 7 bases and J lost 2; bases outside the gene matches: 12. The germline gives CDR1 GTSNPN, CDR2 SVGIG (reference sequence). The repertoire was sequenced with immunoSEQ multiplex PCR; TCRdb's copy has only in-frame clones and lacks some. The sample has hundreds of thousands of clones, less than 85% seen once; the top ten hold roughly 1.7%. All donors qualified as healthy HIV-negative adults and had experienced no recent acute infections or vaccinations. The sequenced sample was memory CD4+ T cells sorted from blood. Indicated subset: CD45RA-negative fraction. This TCR was recovered from a woman aged 30 to 39 in good health. The rearrangement joins TRBV30 to TRBJ2-7; 9 nucleotides agree with TRBD1. As DNA, the CDR3 is TGTGCCTCTAAGAGGGGGGACAGGGTGGCCTACGAGCAGTACTTC. Amino acid sequence: CASKRGDRVAYEQYF.